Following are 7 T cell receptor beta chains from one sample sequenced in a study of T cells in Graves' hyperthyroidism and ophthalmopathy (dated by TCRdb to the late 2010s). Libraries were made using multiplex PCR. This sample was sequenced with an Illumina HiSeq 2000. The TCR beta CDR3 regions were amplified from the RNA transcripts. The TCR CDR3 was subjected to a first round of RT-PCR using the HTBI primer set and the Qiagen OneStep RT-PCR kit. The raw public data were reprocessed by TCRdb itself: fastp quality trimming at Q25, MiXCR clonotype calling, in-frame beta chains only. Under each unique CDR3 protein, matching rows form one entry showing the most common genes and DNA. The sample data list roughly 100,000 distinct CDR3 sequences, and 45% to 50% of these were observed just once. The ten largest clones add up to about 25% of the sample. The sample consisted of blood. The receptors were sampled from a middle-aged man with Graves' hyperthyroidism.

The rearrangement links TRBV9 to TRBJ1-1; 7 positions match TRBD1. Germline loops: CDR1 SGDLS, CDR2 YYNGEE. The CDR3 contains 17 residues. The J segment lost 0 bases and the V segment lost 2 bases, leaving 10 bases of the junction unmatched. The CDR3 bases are TGTGCCAGCAGCGTGGGCAGGGGGGAGGACATGAACACTGAAGCTTTCTTT. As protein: CASSVGRGEDMNTEAFF.

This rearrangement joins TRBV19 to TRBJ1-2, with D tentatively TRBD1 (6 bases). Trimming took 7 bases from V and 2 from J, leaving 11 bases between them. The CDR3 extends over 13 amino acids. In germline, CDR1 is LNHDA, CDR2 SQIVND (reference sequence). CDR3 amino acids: CASKEGGNYGYTF. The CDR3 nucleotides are TGTGCCAGTAAGGAGGGGGGGAACTATGGCTACACCTTC.

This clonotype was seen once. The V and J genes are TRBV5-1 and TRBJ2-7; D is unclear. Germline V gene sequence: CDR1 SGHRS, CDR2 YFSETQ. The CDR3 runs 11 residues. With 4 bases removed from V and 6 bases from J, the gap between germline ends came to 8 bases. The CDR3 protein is CASSIGGEQYF. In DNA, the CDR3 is TGCGCCAGCAGCATCGGCGGCGAGCAGTACTTC.

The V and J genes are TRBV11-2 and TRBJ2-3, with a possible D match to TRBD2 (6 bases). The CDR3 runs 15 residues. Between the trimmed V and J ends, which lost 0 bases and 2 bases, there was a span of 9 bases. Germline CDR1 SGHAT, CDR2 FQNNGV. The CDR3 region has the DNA TGTGCCAGCAGCTTAGAGGGACTCCCCACAGATACGCAGTATTTT. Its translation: CASSLEGLPTDTQYF.

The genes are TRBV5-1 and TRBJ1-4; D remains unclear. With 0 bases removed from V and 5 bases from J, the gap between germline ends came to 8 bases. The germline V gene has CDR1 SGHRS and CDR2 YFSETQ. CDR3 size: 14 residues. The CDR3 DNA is TGCGCCAGCAGCTTGGAGGCTGGGAATGAAAAACTGTTTTTT. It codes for CASSLEAGNEKLFF.

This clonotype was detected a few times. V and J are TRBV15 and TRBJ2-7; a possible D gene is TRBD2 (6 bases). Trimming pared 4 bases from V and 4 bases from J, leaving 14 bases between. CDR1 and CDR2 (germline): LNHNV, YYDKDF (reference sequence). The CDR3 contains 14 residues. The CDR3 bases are TGTGCCACCAGCAAAGGCGGGGACCTTTACGAGCAGTACGTC. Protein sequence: CATSKGGDLYEQYV.

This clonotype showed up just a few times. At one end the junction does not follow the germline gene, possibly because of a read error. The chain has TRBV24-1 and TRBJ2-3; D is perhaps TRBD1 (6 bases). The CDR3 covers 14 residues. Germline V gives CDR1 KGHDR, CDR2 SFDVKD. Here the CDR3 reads CASSPLGATDTQYF. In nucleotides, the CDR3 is TGTGCCAGCAGTCCCCTGGGGGCCACAGATACGCAGTATTTT.